These 29 T cell receptor beta chains came from one sample sequenced in a study of blood T cells in healthy people across ages (dated by TCRdb to 2014 to 2015). To prepare the library, 5' RACE was applied. Sequenced on an Illumina HiSeq 2500. A second PCR of about 7 to 12 cycles was run with a J-beta primer mix and a sample-barcoded 5' primer. The public reads were reanalyzed by TCRdb: fastp trimming at Q25, MiXCR alignment, in-frame beta chains only. Under each unique CDR3 protein, matching rows form one entry showing the most common genes and DNA. Within this sample are around 1,700,000 distinct CDR3 sequences, with 28% of them counted one time only. About 8% of the sample comes from the top ten. Sequenced material: blood. The receptor set was obtained from a woman aged 25 to 39 in good health.

This clonotype was found many times. V is TRBV4-1 and J is TRBJ2-4; no clear D. Germline CDR1 and CDR2: MGHRA and YSYEKL. The CDR3 totals 13 residues. V gave up 2 bases and J gave up 12 bases, with 14 bases separating them. The CDR3 loop is CASSQTYSTAQYF. For the CDR3, the DNA is TGCGCCAGCAGCCAAACCTACTCCACGGCTCAGTACTTC.

This clonotype occurred a few times. V is TRBV4-3 and J is TRBJ2-2; D unresolved. Trimming left V 3 bases short and J 1 base short, with 12 bases between. Germline lookup yields CDR1 LGHNA and CDR2 YSLEER. The CDR3 has 16 amino acids. CDR3 coding DNA: TGCGCCAGCAGCCAGGAAGTTCCGGGGAACACCGGGGAGCTGTTTTTT. Encoded protein: CASSQEVPGNTGELFF.

This clonotype has only a few counts. This chain links TRBV29-1 with TRBJ1-4; 10 nucleotides line up with TRBD1. The ends lost 4 bases at V and 8 bases at J; junction bases unmatched: 13. CDR1 is SQVTM, CDR2 ANQGSEA, per germline. The length of the CDR3 is 16 residues. CDR3 DNA sequence: TGCAGCGTTGCGCGACAGGGGGCTAGTCTTGGCGAAAAACTGTTTTTT. It codes for CSVARQGASLGEKLFF.

This clonotype was picked up many times. The rearrangement joins TRBV10-2 to TRBJ2-7; 11 positions match TRBD2. With V trimmed by 6 bases and J by 4 bases, 11 bases remained unmatched. The CDR3 consists of 16 residues. Germline V CDR1 and CDR2: WSHSY, SAAADI. DNA for the CDR3: TGCGCCAGCAGAGGGATAACTAGCGGGAGACTTTACGAGCAGTACTTC. Amino acids: CASRGITSGRLYEQYF.

A word on this clonotype: This may stem from a read error, because a much larger clone lies one nucleotide away. The genes are TRBV27 and TRBJ1-2; D possibly corresponds to TRBD1 (6 bases). The V gene lost 5 bases and the J gene lost 7 bases, with 20 bases spanning the gap. CDR3 length: 15 residues. The germline CDR1 and CDR2 sequences are MNHEY and SMNVEV (reference sequence). Here the CDR3 DNA reads TGTGCCAGCAGTGCAACAGCCGGGGGCCGCCGTGGCTACACCTTC. Translation: CASSATAGGRRGYTF.

The chain joins TRBV20-1 to TRBJ1-5; 9 positions match TRBD1. The CDR3 consists of 16 residues. V lost 5 bases, J lost 6 bases, and 14 bases stayed unmatched. Germline CDR1 reads DFQATT; CDR2 reads SNEGSKA (reference sequence). The CDR3 here is CSAGGAGTGLTQPQHF. The CDR3 nucleotides read TGCAGTGCTGGGGGCGCCGGGACAGGGCTGACTCAGCCCCAGCATTTT.

This chain uses TRBV15 with TRBJ1-5; D gene ambiguous. The length of the CDR3 is 15 residues. V lost 6 bases, J lost 0 bases, and 12 bases lay in between. Germline V gives CDR1 LNHNV, CDR2 YYDKDF (reference sequence). The CDR3 here is CATSSGAYSNQPQHF. DNA for the CDR3: TGTGCCACCAGTTCAGGAGCCTATAGCAATCAGCCCCAGCATTTT.

J is TRBJ1-2 and V is TRBV24-1; no firm D call. CDR1 KGHDR and CDR2 SFDVKD come from the germline V gene. V lost 4 bases and J lost 7, with 15 bases in between. This CDR3 has 14 residues. The CDR3 DNA reads TGTGCCACCAGTGAGACCGGGTTAATGGGTGGCTACACCTTC. Protein: CATSETGLMGGYTF.

This chain uses TRBV29-1 with TRBJ1-1; D perhaps matches TRBD1 (5 bases). V was cut by 7 bases and J by 0 bases, with 12 bases left in between. CDR1 SQVTM and CDR2 ANQGSEA come from the germline V gene. This CDR3 spans 13 amino acids. The CDR3 DNA reads TGCAGCGCACGGAGGGACCTGAACACTGAAGCTTTCTTT. Amino acid sequence: CSARRDLNTEAFF.

The rearrangement joins TRBV12-3 or TRBV12-4 to TRBJ2-2; no reliable D call. The CDR3 is 15 residues long. Trimming stripped 1 base from V and 0 bases from J, with 6 bases between. CDR3 sequence reads: CASSLGHSNTGELFF. CDR3 in DNA: TGTGCCAGCAGTTTAGGGCACTCGAACACCGGGGAGCTGTTTTTT.

The chain is built from TRBV20-1 and TRBJ2-1; 9 positions match TRBD2. Germline CDR1 and CDR2: DFQATT and SNEGSKA (reference sequence). The CDR3 totals 14 residues. With V trimmed by 4 bases and J by 6 bases, 7 bases remained unmatched. CDR3 sequence reads: CSANEAGGLNEQFF. The CDR3 nucleotides are TGCAGTGCTAATGAAGCGGGGGGTCTCAATGAGCAGTTCTTC.

A few counts support this clonotype. This may come from a read error, since a much larger clone is one base off. The chain combines TRBV7-2 with TRBJ2-5; no clear D. The CDR3 spans 14 residues. Germline CDR1 SGHTA, CDR2 FQGNSA. The CDR3: CANSLGANRETQYF. CDR3 nucleotides: TGTGCCAACAGCTTAGGTGCGAACCGGGAGACCCAGTACTTC.

V usage is TRBV5-1 and J usage is TRBJ2-4, with no clear D. The end of the DNA is better explained by TRBJ2-5, so the J call may be wrong. In germline, CDR1 is SGHRS, CDR2 YFSETQ. The CDR3 has 14 residues. In nucleotides, the CDR3 is TGCGCCAGCAGCTGGCCGGACCCCTTAGAGACCCAGTACTTC. As protein: CASSWPDPLETQYF.

V gene TRBV20-1 combines with J gene TRBJ2-1; no reliable D call. The germline V and J ends were trimmed by 6 bases and 11 bases, with 20 bases remaining between them. The CDR3 sequence is 13 residues long. Looked up from germline, CDR1 is DFQATT and CDR2 is SNEGSKA (reference sequence). As DNA, the CDR3 is TGCAGTGCGATACAGAGAAAGATGGATAAGCAGTTCTTC. This translates into CSAIQRKMDKQFF.

The V gene is TRBV2, the J gene TRBJ2-1; maybe TRBD1 (5 bases). The CDR3 extends over 12 amino acids. Germline CDR1 reads SNHLY; CDR2 reads FYNNEI. V was cut by 5 bases and J by 10 bases, with 12 bases left in between. The CDR3 here is CASSQTAREQFF. CDR3 in DNA: TGTGCCAGCAGTCAGACAGCTCGCGAGCAGTTCTTC.

The count of this clonotype is one. A junction end diverges from the germline sequence, so it may reflect a read error. The gene calls are TRBV12-3 or TRBV12-4 and TRBJ2-5; 8 bases are a match to TRBD1. The CDR3 runs 12 residues. The CDR3 bases are TGTGCCCGCAGAGGCGACAGGGGGACCCAGTACTTC. Protein product: CARRGDRGTQYF.

This clonotype was recorded many times. The J gene is TRBJ2-1, the V gene TRBV6-5; a weak D match, TRBD2 (6 bases). The germline V gene has CDR1 MNHEY and CDR2 SVGAGI. The ends were cut back, 11 bases at V and 5 bases at J, with 16 bases in the middle. The CDR3 is 13 amino acids. The CDR3 spells CAARGSAHNEQFF. The CDR3 bases are TGTGCCGCCCGGGGGAGCGCCCACAATGAGCAGTTCTTC.

The chain employs TRBV20-1 and TRBJ1-4; no clear D. CDR1 and CDR2 from the germline V gene are DFQATT and SNEGSKA (reference sequence). V lost 5 bases, J lost 0 bases, and 7 bases lay in between. The CDR3 totals 13 residues. CDR3 amino acids: CSAAGATNEKLFF. The CDR3 DNA sequence: TGCAGTGCTGCAGGTGCAACTAATGAAAAACTGTTTTTT.

As regards this clonotype: This clone may be a read error of a much larger clone one base away. The chain has TRBV12-3 or TRBV12-4 and TRBJ2-7; weak D call: TRBD1 (5 bases). Trimming left V 8 bases short and J 7 bases short, with 21 bases between. The CDR3 has 14 residues. The chain's CDR3 is CASGVGHSHNEQYF. The DNA of the CDR3 is TGTGCCAGCGGGGTCGGACATTCCCACAATGAGCAGTACTTC.

This clonotype was counted at least ten times. At one end the junction does not follow the germline gene, possibly because of a read error. This chain uses TRBV5-1 with TRBJ2-7; D possibly matches TRBD1 or TRBD2 (5 bases each). Germline V gene lookup returns CDR1 SGHRS and CDR2 YFSETQ. This CDR3 comprises 13 residues. In DNA form, the CDR3 reads TGTGCCAGCAGGCCGGGACCAACCTACGAGCAGTACTTC. Translated, it gives CASRPGPTYEQYF.

This clonotype came up a few times. The chain links TRBV29-1 to TRBJ2-1, with D possibly being TRBD1 (6 bases). V was cut by 2 bases and J by 12 bases, with 11 bases left in between. Germline CDR1 SQVTM, CDR2 ANQGSEA. The CDR3 extends over 11 amino acids. The CDR3 coding sequence is TGCAGCGTTGAAACAGGGTCGGTGCAGTTCTTC. This codes for CSVETGSVQFF.

This clonotype has at least ten counts. The chain employs TRBV29-1 and TRBJ1-2; TRBD1 matches at 10 bases. Trimming took 7 bases from V and 3 from J; bases not matched to a gene: 2. Germline loops: CDR1 SQVTM, CDR2 ANQGSEA. The CDR3 runs to 12 residues. CDR3 bases: TGCAGCGCCGGACAGGGGGACTATGGCTACACCTTC. Translation gives CSAGQGDYGYTF. The full variable domain, with the rest looked up from reference TRBV29-1 and TRBJ1-2, is SAVISQKPSRDICQRGTSLTIQCQVDSQVTMMFWYRQQPGQSLTLIATANQGSEATYESGFVIDKFPISRPNLTFSTLTVSNMSPEDSSIYLCSAGQGDYGYTFGSGTRLTVV.

This clonotype came up once. CDR3 residues: CASRDLTREEQYF. In DNA form, the CDR3 reads TGTGCCAGCCGCGACCTAACCAGGGAGGAGCAGTACTTC. This chain joins TRBV5-5 and TRBJ2-5; D possibly corresponds to TRBD2 (6 bases). Per germline, CDR1 SGHKS and CDR2 YYEKEE (reference sequence). This CDR3 is 13 amino acids long. V was trimmed by 7 bases and J by 11 bases, leaving 21 bases between them.

This sequence joins TRBV12-3 or TRBV12-4 and TRBJ1-5; D is uncertain. The CDR3 extends over 15 amino acids. V was shortened by 1 base and J by 7 bases, with 14 bases between the two germline ends. Written as DNA, the CDR3 is TGTGCCAGCAGTTTAGTTGGAGGGAAAGGCCAGCCCCAGCATTTT. It specifies CASSLVGGKGQPQHF.

The chain joins TRBV18 to TRBJ2-7, with a possible D match to TRBD1 (5 bases). CDR1 and CDR2 (germline): KGHSH, LQKENI. This CDR3 is 13 amino acids long. V lost 3 bases and J 5 bases, leaving 11 bases between the germline ends. The CDR3 here is CASSPQGVDEQYF. The CDR3 region has the DNA TGTGCCAGCTCACCTCAGGGTGTCGACGAGCAGTACTTC.

This clonotype was recorded at least ten times. This chain links TRBV7-2 with TRBJ2-7; no clear D gene. The CDR3 has 14 residues. V lost 1 base, J lost 4 bases, and 11 bases lay in between. CDR1 SGHTA and CDR2 FQGNSA come from the germline V gene. The CDR3 spells CASSLDTSRYEQYF. In DNA form, the CDR3 reads TGTGCCAGCAGCTTAGACACATCACGTTACGAGCAGTACTTC.

This clonotype was seen a few times. The CDR3 sequence: CASSPDRGGSGYTF. Here the CDR3 DNA reads TGTGCCAGCTCGCCCGACAGGGGAGGATCTGGCTACACCTTC. V gene TRBV18 combines with J gene TRBJ1-2; 8 bases are shared with TRBD1. J was trimmed by 7 bases and V by 6 bases; bases with no gene match: 10. The CDR3 is 14 amino acids. Germline V gene lookup returns CDR1 KGHSH and CDR2 LQKENI.

This clonotype was observed at least ten times. This sequence joins TRBV29-1 and TRBJ2-3, with 9 bases identical to TRBD1. Trimming cost V 6 bases and J 3 bases; bases outside gene matches: 7. Germline loops: CDR1 SQVTM, CDR2 ANQGSEA. The length of the CDR3 is 14 residues. The CDR3 region is CSVVDRGRTDTQYF. CDR3 coding DNA: TGCAGCGTCGTCGACAGGGGGAGGACAGATACGCAGTATTTT.

About this clonotype itself: Relative to the germline gene, one junction end is altered; a read error may explain this. This rearrangement joins TRBV5-1 to TRBJ1-1, with D hard to call. The CDR3 has 14 amino acids. In germline, CDR1 is SGHRS, CDR2 YFSETQ. The CDR3 DNA reads as TGTGCCAGCAGCCCGGGAGGATCCAACACTGAAGCTTTCTTT. Its translation is CASSPGGSNTEAFF. Full variable domain (outside the CDR3, taken from reference TRBV5-1 and TRBJ1-1): KAGVTQTPRYLIKTRGQQVTLSCSPISGHRSVSWYQQTPGQGLQFLFEYFSETQRNKGNFPGRFSGRQFSNSRSEMNVSTLELGDSALYLCASSPGGSNTEAFFGQGTRLTVV.